Shown below are 8 T cell receptor beta chains from a single sample sequenced in a study of T cells in localized non-small cell lung cancer. Sequencing was performed with immunoSEQ multiplex PCR; in TCRdb, only in-frame clones are kept and a portion is missing. The profile shows some 20,000 clones, 90% of them singletons. The sample in question was peripheral blood, obtained before any cancer treatment. Receptors were obtained from a woman aged 35-75 years with stage I lung adenocarcinoma.

The J gene is TRBJ1-1, the V gene TRBV5-1, with D tentatively TRBD1 (5 bases). Trimming left V 4 bases short and J 11 bases short, with 18 bases between. This CDR3 has 13 amino acids. CDR1 is SGHRS, CDR2 YFSETQ, per germline. As DNA, the CDR3 is TGCGCCAGCAGCGCGGGGACGGTCGAGGCGGCTTTCTTT. Residues: CASSAGTVEAAFF.

The rearrangement uses TRBV11-3 and TRBJ2-7; 12 bases line up with TRBD1. CDR1 is SGHNT, CDR2 YENEEA, per germline. The CDR3 has 16 amino acids. V dropped 5 bases and J dropped 5; count of bases not matched to a gene: 10. The CDR3 nucleotides are TGTGCCAGCAGCCGCCTGGGGACAGGGGGCCGCAACGAGCAGTACTTC. The encoded protein is CASSRLGTGGRNEQYF.

J is TRBJ2-1 and V is TRBV29-1, with 12 bases identical to TRBD2. Germline V gives CDR1 SQVTM, CDR2 ANQGSEA. The CDR3 is 14 amino acids. J lost 4 bases, V lost 7 bases, and 5 bases had no gene match. The CDR3 loop reads CSGLAGGAYNEQFF. The CDR3 DNA is TGCAGCGGTCTAGCGGGAGGGGCGTACAATGAGCAGTTCTTC.

There are a few counts of this clone. This chain uses TRBV9 with TRBJ2-5; the match to TRBD2 covers 8 bases. The CDR3 contains 15 residues. Losses at the gene ends were 4 bases for V and 2 bases for J; bases not matched to a gene: 7. CDR1 and CDR2 from the germline V gene are SGDLS and YYNGEE. CDR3 loop: CASSPGLASQETQYF. As DNA, the CDR3 is TGTGCCAGCAGCCCAGGACTAGCCTCACAAGAGACCCAGTACTTC.

The genes are TRBV5-1 and TRBJ2-6, with D unresolved. CDR1 is SGHRS and CDR2 is YFSETQ in the germline V gene. The CDR3 runs to 15 residues. Trimming removed 4 bases at V and 0 bases at J, with 8 bases between. CDR3 coding DNA: TGCGCCAGCAGCCAAGTGCTCTCTGGGGCCAACGTCCTGACTTTC. This encodes CASSQVLSGANVLTF.

J is TRBJ1-6 and V is TRBV28, with D possibly TRBD1 on 5 matching bases. The CDR3 extends over 18 amino acids. CDR1 and CDR2 (germline): MDHEN, SYDVKM. Trimming took off 3 bases at V and 0 bases at J, with 15 bases between the two ends. CDR3 region: CASSFEGLESSYNSPLHF. The CDR3, as DNA: TGTGCCAGCAGTTTTGAGGGGCTCGAGAGCTCCTATAATTCACCCCTCCACTTT.

The chain is built from TRBV5-1 and TRBJ1-2; TRBD1 agrees at 9 bases. The junction had 9 bases not matched to a gene; V was cut back by 4 bases and J by 8 bases. CDR3 size: 14 residues. The germline V gene has CDR1 SGHRS and CDR2 YFSETQ. Here the CDR3 reads CASSKDRGEGGYTF. The CDR3 DNA follows: TGCGCCAGCAGCAAGGACAGGGGAGAGGGGGGCTACACCTTC.

This clone was detected only a few times. The chain recombines TRBV19 with TRBJ1-1; D gene unclear. V lost 1 base to trimming and J lost 4 bases, with 10 bases between them. This CDR3 is 14 amino acids long. Per germline, CDR1 LNHDA and CDR2 SQIVND (reference sequence). CDR3 residues: CASSIGTVGTEAFF. The DNA of the CDR3 is TGTGCCAGTAGTATAGGGACGGTGGGCACTGAAGCTTTCTTT.